This TCR beta chain emerged from a study of response to subunit inactivated influenza vaccine listed by TCRdb under 2018. Some background on the complete study: To follow how T cells responded to a trivalent subunit inactivated influenza vaccine, the researchers relied on deep quantitative profiling of the T cell receptor repertoire.

Libraries were made using RT-PCR. Sequencing instrument: Illumina HiSeq 2500. Through fastp at Q25 and MiXCR, TCRdb rebuilt clones from the public reads, retaining in-frame beta chains. Identical CDR3 proteins give one entry, which carries the most common genes and DNA. Within this sample are 500,000 to 550,000 distinct CDR3 sequences, with under 30% of them counted one time only. The ten largest clones capture 2.8% of the sample. For this clonotype: It lacks a known antigen. The input lacks base qualities; no much larger clone sits a single base away.

General conclusions and limits of the study: According to the authors, only a limited number of new T cells may be recruited by each seasonal influenza vaccination.

These data are also associated with another study on T cells expressing NK-cell markers. The other study reports the following: 5'RACE template switching, by which a universal primer site and unique molecular identifiers were added, was used to make TCR beta cDNA libraries. In sorted CD3+CD56+NKG2C+, CD3+CD56+NKG2C- and CD3+CD56-NKG2C+ T-cell subsets from roughly 8 donors, TCR beta-chain repertoires were profiled. Of the eight sequenced donors, seven were found to be HCMV-seropositive and one was found to be HCMV-seronegative. In several experiments an anti-gammadeltaTCR antibody was added to restrict sorting to alphabetaTCR-expressing T cells. For six donors, the dominant CD3+CD56+NKG2C+ clonotypes were among the top 10 CD8+ clonotypes and accounted for roughly 1.0-8% of CD8+ T cells. Those dominant clonotypes were again the most abundant among CD3+CD56-NKG2C+ cells in a few donors, at roughly 28.3-60.1%. Whether the expanded NKG2C-expressing T cell clones were specific for HCMV antigens was left unclear. The study sequenced eight donors, all healthy volunteers chosen at random: three men and five women. HCMV-specific IgG was detected in serum with a commercial ELISA kit to determine HCMV serostatus. Peripheral blood mononuclear cells were isolated from blood by Ficoll density gradient centrifugation. Magnetic immunoseparation with Miltenyi isolation kits was used to isolate CD4+ and CD8+ T cells from PBMC. Priming for cDNA synthesis came from the TCR beta constant segment, and two successive PCR amplification steps followed. Illumina HiSeq 2000/2500, MiSeq or NextSeq was used to sequence libraries as 2 x 150 bp reads. MIGEC handled demultiplexing of the reads and grouping by UMI, while MiTCR was used to assemble and quantify clonotypes. Only TCR cDNA sequences supported by at least two reads were kept to exclude erroneous sequences. The tcR package was used for downstream repertoire analysis, and clonotypes were matched across fractions by CDR3 nucleotide sequence plus V segment. VDJmatch was used to annotate antigen specificity against VDJdb, with one amino acid substitution allowed in CDR3.

The TCR comes from a man aged 45-65 years who received an inactivated influenza vaccine. Donor details come from another sample of the same person, matched by shared clones. This specimen consisted of CD4+ T cells sorted from PBMCs, obtained 11 to 12 days after vaccination.

The nucleotide sequence reads TGTGCCAGCAGTTTAGGTGCATGGGGGTACGAGCAGTACTTC. This codes for CASSLGAWGYEQYF. The sequence joins TRBV27 to TRBJ2-7, with the D segment possibly TRBD1 or TRBD2, each aligning over 5 bases. CDR1 and CDR2 are read off the germline V gene (reference sequence) as MNHEY and SMNVEV. The CDR3 contains 14 residues, cysteine and phenylalanine counted. The DNA shown is the 42-base CDR3, in frame from base 1. The V and J ends are trimmed by 2 bases and 4 bases, leaving 12 bases between them.